The 10 T cell receptor beta chains presented below share a single source sample, sequenced in a study of blood T cells in healthy people across ages. Next came a second PCR, run for about 6 to 12 cycles, which used a sample-barcoded 5' primer along with a J-beta primer mix. Using its own MiXCR run on the 5' RACE reads, TCRdb lists one record per CDR3 protein. Of roughly 800,000 distinct CDR3 sequences listed, about 53% were seen once; the top ten hold about 42%. Sequenced sample: blood. These TCRs come from a man older than 75 in good health.

This chain joins TRBV11-2 and TRBJ1-6; perhaps TRBD1 as D (6 bases). The CDR3 is 13 amino acids. Per the germline V gene, CDR1 is SGHAT and CDR2 is FQNNGV. The V gene lost 5 bases and the J gene lost 10 bases, with 12 bases spanning the gap. The CDR3 DNA reads as TGTGCCAGCAGCCAAACAGGGTTGTCACCCCTCCACTTT. Translation: CASSQTGLSPLHF.

V usage is TRBV10-3 and J usage is TRBJ2-3; unclear D gene. The V end was cut by 4 bases, the J end by 4 bases, with 9 bases between. CDR3 length: 13 amino acids. Per the germline V gene, CDR1 is ENHRY and CDR2 is SYGVKD. The CDR3 DNA reads TGTGCCATCAGTGCCGGTTGGGCAGATACGCAGTATTTT. It codes for CAISAGWADTQYF.

This chain joins TRBV3-1 and TRBJ2-7; D call uncertain. CDR3 length: 16 residues. The V end was cut by 0 bases, the J end by 3 bases, with 15 bases between. The V gene's germline CDR1 is LGHDT and CDR2 YNNKEL (reference sequence). CDR3 sequence (DNA): TGTGCCAGCAGCCAAGACTGGGGTACTAACGGCTACGAGCAGTACTTC. Encoded protein: CASSQDWGTNGYEQYF.

Comment on this clonotype: The junction and the germline gene differ at one end; a read error may be behind it. The chain is built from TRBV7-9 and TRBJ1-4; D remains ambiguous. The germline gives CDR1 SEHNR, CDR2 FQNEAQ (reference sequence). The CDR3 totals 15 residues. CDR3 in amino acids: CASSYRQATNEKLFF. In DNA form, the CDR3 reads TGCGCCAGCAGCTACCGACAAGCAACTAATGAAAAACTGTTTTTT. The full variable domain, rest sourced from reference TRBV7-9 and TRBJ1-4, is DTGVSQNPRHKITKRGQNVTFRCDPISEHNRLYWYRQTLGQGPEFLTYFQNEAQLEKSRLLSDRFSAERPKGSFSTLEIQRTEQGDSAMYLCASSYRQATNEKLFFGSGTQLSVL.

The J gene is TRBJ1-5, the V gene TRBV20-1; D call uncertain. The germline V gene encodes CDR1 DFQATT and CDR2 SNEGSKA (reference sequence). The CDR3 contains 12 residues. V was pared by 6 bases and J by 6 bases, with 12 bases between. The CDR3 DNA reads as TGCAGTGCATGGTGGGGAGGTCAGCCCCAGCATTTT. The encoded protein is CSAWWGGQPQHF.

This clonotype has a handful of counts. This chain links TRBV6-2 or TRBV6-3 with TRBJ2-7; no definite D call. Germline CDR1 is MNHEY and CDR2 is SVGEGT. CDR3 length: 12 residues. The V gene lost 3 bases and the J gene lost 4 bases, with 7 bases spanning the gap. CDR3 residues: CASSYGVYEQYF. In DNA form, the CDR3 reads TGTGCCAGCAGTTATGGCGTGTACGAGCAGTACTTC.

This clonotype has only a few counts. The rearrangement joins TRBV7-3 to TRBJ2-1; the D call may be TRBD1 or TRBD2 (5 bases each). Germline CDR1 and CDR2: SGHTA and FQGTGA. Trimming took 5 bases from V and 9 from J, leaving 8 bases between them. This CDR3 region has 11 residues. CDR3 sequence: CASSRGTEQFF. As DNA, the CDR3 is TGTGCCAGCAGCCGTGGGACTGAGCAGTTCTTC.

Written as DNA, the CDR3 is TGTGCCAGCAGCCCGGGACTAGCGGGAGTAGTGGATACGCAGTATTTT. This codes for CASSPGLAGVVDTQYF. The chain carries TRBV5-6 and TRBJ2-3; 14 bases are a match to TRBD2. Germline V gene data show CDR1 as SGHDT and CDR2 as YYEEEE. The trim removed 4 bases at V and 6 bases at J, leaving 7 bases unmatched. CDR3 length equals 16 residues.

Only a few counts were recorded for this clonotype. The V and J genes are TRBV5-1 and TRBJ1-2; no clear D. Per the germline V gene, CDR1 is SGHRS and CDR2 is YFSETQ. V dropped 5 bases and J dropped 2 bases, with 10 bases sitting between them. There are 13 residues in the CDR3. The CDR3 is CASSFAENYGYTF. CDR3 nucleotides: TGCGCCAGCAGTTTTGCGGAGAACTATGGCTACACCTTC. The complete variable domain, with remaining parts taken from reference TRBV5-1 and TRBJ1-2, reads KAGVTQTPRYLIKTRGQQVTLSCSPISGHRSVSWYQQTPGQGLQFLFEYFSETQRNKGNFPGRFSGRQFSNSRSEMNVSTLELGDSALYLCASSFAENYGYTFGSGTRLTVV.

This clonotype has a handful of counts. The rearrangement links TRBV5-1 to TRBJ2-1, with 8 bases fitting TRBD2. The germline V gene has CDR1 SGHRS and CDR2 YFSETQ. The CDR3 consists of 15 residues. V dropped 0 bases and J dropped 5; count of bases not matched to a gene: 4. This chain's CDR3 is CASSLVLAGNNEQFF. In nucleotides, the CDR3 is TGCGCCAGCAGCTTGGTTCTAGCGGGCAACAATGAGCAGTTCTTC.